This passage covers 20 T cell receptor beta chains from one sample sequenced in a study of patients and donors after allogeneic stem cell transplantation. TCRdb re-called the RT-PCR reads through MiXCR, storing one row per CDR3 protein. The sample shows roughly 250,000 distinct CDR3 sequences, 11% to 15% of them seen only once. The sequencing input was blood, either unsorted or a sorted T cell fraction (not recorded which). Source of these receptors: a human donor who was either an allogeneic HSCT recipient or a stem cell or donor lymphocyte infusion donor (not recorded which). It is not recorded whose cells these are; they may come from a transplant donor.

This clonotype was counted many times. J is TRBJ1-3 and V is TRBV5-1; 7 nucleotides agree with TRBD1. Per the germline V gene, CDR1 is SGHRS and CDR2 is YFSETQ. With 4 bases clipped from V and 4 bases from J, the junction kept 8 bases outside the gene matches. The CDR3 spans 15 residues. Written as DNA, the CDR3 is TGCGCCAGCAGCCCCTACAGGGGTTCGGGAAACACCATATATTTT. It specifies CASSPYRGSGNTIYF. Combining the CDR3 with reference TRBV5-1 and TRBJ1-3 gives the whole variable domain KAGVTQTPRYLIKTRGQQVTLSCSPISGHRSVSWYQQTPGQGLQFLFEYFSETQRNKGNFPGRFSGRQFSNSRSEMNVSTLELGDSALYLCASSPYRGSGNTIYFGEGSWLTVV.

The chain uses TRBV19 and TRBJ2-3; D is undetermined. Germline values: CDR1 LNHDA, CDR2 SQIVND (reference sequence). This CDR3 has 15 amino acids. With 3 bases removed from V and 2 bases from J, the gap between germline ends came to 12 bases. The DNA for the CDR3 is TGTGCCAGTAGTATTGGCGGTCCTAACACAGATACGCAGTATTTT. Protein: CASSIGGPNTDTQYF. The complete variable domain, with remaining parts taken from reference TRBV19 and TRBJ2-3, reads DGGITQSPKYLFRKEGQNVTLSCEQNLNHDAMYWYRQDPGQGLRLIYYSQIVNDFQKGDIAEGYSVSREKKESFPLTVTSAQKNPTAFYLCASSIGGPNTDTQYFGPGTRLTVL.

Only a few counts were recorded for this clonotype. This chain joins TRBV20-1 and TRBJ2-1, with 10 positions matching TRBD1. This CDR3 comprises 15 residues. V trimming: 2 bases; J trimming: 7 bases; junction bases outside the gene matches: 8. Germline CDR1 reads DFQATT; CDR2 reads SNEGSKA (reference sequence). Here the CDR3 reads CSARSGQGLENEQFF. The CDR3 DNA follows: TGCAGTGCTAGATCGGGACAGGGGCTGGAGAATGAGCAGTTCTTC.

This chain links TRBV7-9 with TRBJ2-2; 10 bases match TRBD1. The CDR3 runs 17 residues. Germline lookup yields CDR1 SEHNR and CDR2 FQNEAQ (reference sequence). The ends lost 5 bases at V and 3 bases at J; junction bases unmatched: 9. CDR3 residues: CASSRPRQGADTGELFF. DNA for the CDR3: TGTGCCAGCAGCAGACCCCGACAGGGGGCAGACACCGGGGAGCTGTTTTTT.

The table lists this clonotype with a few counts. This chain connects TRBV4-2 to TRBJ1-2; TRBD1 might be the D (5 bases). Trimming took 0 bases from V and 4 from J, leaving 9 bases between them. This CDR3 contains 14 residues. From germline, CDR1 is LGHNA and CDR2 YNFKEQ. This chain's CDR3 is CASSQDLGVYGYTF. Here the CDR3 DNA reads TGTGCCAGCAGCCAAGATCTAGGGGTCTATGGCTACACCTTC.

The rearrangement uses TRBV7-2 and TRBJ2-3, with a possible D match to TRBD1 (5 bases). The CDR3 length is 17 residues. V lost 3 bases and J 2 bases, leaving 18 bases between the germline ends. In germline, CDR1 is SGHTA, CDR2 FQGNSA. The CDR3 DNA reads as TGTGCCAGCAGCTTCCAAGGGAAGGGGCCTTACACAGATACGCAGTATTTT. Translating it yields CASSFQGKGPYTDTQYF.

This clonotype was observed a few times. The V gene is TRBV15, the J gene TRBJ2-1, with 7 positions matching TRBD2. Germline lookup yields CDR1 LNHNV and CDR2 YYDKDF (reference sequence). V shed 3 bases and J 10 bases; nucleotides not matched to a gene: 15. This CDR3 has 16 amino acids. CDR3 residues: CATSRGGTGSAREQFF. In nucleotides, the CDR3 is TGTGCCACCAGCAGGGGGGGGACGGGATCGGCCAGAGAGCAGTTCTTC. The whole variable domain, filled in from reference TRBV15 and TRBJ2-1, reads DAMVIQNPRYQVTQFGKPVTLSCSQTLNHNVMYWYQQKSSQAPKLLFHYYDKDFNNEADTPDNFQSRRPNTSFCFLDIRSPGLGDTAMYLCATSRGGTGSAREQFFGPGTRLTVL.

This clonotype has only a few counts. The chain uses TRBV29-1 and TRBJ1-2, with D possibly being TRBD1 (6 bases). Trimming cost V 4 bases and J 4 bases, with 10 bases left between them. In germline, CDR1 is SQVTM, CDR2 ANQGSEA. The CDR3 sequence is 12 residues long. The CDR3, as DNA: TGCAGCGTTGTGTCAGGGGCCTATGGCTACACCTTC. Translated: CSVVSGAYGYTF.

The chain joins TRBV24-1 to TRBJ2-1, with TRBD2 matching 8 bases. Germline V gene lookup returns CDR1 KGHDR and CDR2 SFDVKD. The CDR3 loop spans 18 amino acids. The trim removed 2 bases at V and 4 bases at J, leaving 12 bases unmatched. The CDR3, as DNA: TGTGCCACCAGTGATTCGACCTACCCTAGCGGGTTATACAATGAGCAGTTCTTC. It encodes CATSDSTYPSGLYNEQFF.

The chain couples TRBV6-5 to TRBJ2-7; D possibly matches TRBD1 or TRBD2 (5 bases each). Germline values: CDR1 MNHEY, CDR2 SVGAGI. With 2 bases removed from V and 3 bases from J, the gap between germline ends came to 11 bases. The CDR3 is made up of 14 amino acids. The CDR3 reads CASSYRGGGYEQYF. CDR3 DNA: TGTGCCAGCAGTTACCGGGGTGGGGGCTACGAGCAGTACTTC.

The chain has TRBV14 and TRBJ2-2; a possible D gene is TRBD1 (6 bases). Germline CDR1 reads SGHDN; CDR2 reads FVKESK. V was cut by 1 base and J by 4 bases, with 7 bases left in between. The CDR3 extends over 14 amino acids. The CDR3 reads CASSQGGLTGELFF. The CDR3 DNA is TGTGCCAGCAGCCAAGGGGGGCTCACCGGGGAGCTGTTTTTT.

This clonotype was seen many times. V gene TRBV5-1 combines with J gene TRBJ2-1; TRBD1 or TRBD2 may be the D gene (7 bases each). Per germline, CDR1 SGHRS and CDR2 YFSETQ. The CDR3 is 13 residues long. Trimming cost V 4 bases and J 9 bases, with 14 bases left between them. The CDR3 loop is CASSPGEGAEQFF. CDR3 in DNA: TGCGCCAGCAGCCCTGGGGAGGGGGCTGAGCAGTTCTTC.

This clonotype appeared a few times. This sequence joins TRBV5-1 and TRBJ1-2; 7 nucleotides agree with TRBD1. The CDR3 has 14 residues. Trimming cost V 0 bases and J 7 bases; bases outside gene matches: 6. Germline V gene lookup returns CDR1 SGHRS and CDR2 YFSETQ. The CDR3 region has the DNA TGCGCCAGCAGCTTGGGACGACAGGGTGGTGGCTACACCTTC. It yields the protein CASSLGRQGGGYTF.

The chain has TRBV9 and TRBJ2-3; 9 nucleotides align to TRBD2. V lost 4 bases to trimming and J lost 2 bases; unmatched junction nucleotides: 8. CDR3 length: 16 residues. Per germline, CDR1 SGDLS and CDR2 YYNGEE. The CDR3 DNA sequence: TGTGCCAGCAGCCTAGTCGGGACTAGCTTCACAGATACGCAGTATTTT. Translating it yields CASSLVGTSFTDTQYF.

This clonotype was picked up a small number of times. This sequence joins TRBV19 and TRBJ2-5, with 8 bases matching TRBD2. The V gene end was trimmed by 4 bases and the J gene end by 1 base; junction bases not matched to a gene: 5. The CDR3 extends over 15 amino acids. In germline, CDR1 is LNHDA, CDR2 SQIVND (reference sequence). The CDR3 is CASSRGLVPQETQYF. CDR3 bases: TGTGCCAGTAGTAGGGGACTAGTTCCCCAAGAGACCCAGTACTTC.

This rearrangement joins TRBV24-1 to TRBJ2-7; possibly TRBD1 for D (5 bases). CDR3 length: 15 residues. Germline V CDR1 and CDR2: KGHDR, SFDVKD. Deletions cut 2 bases from V and 2 bases from J, with 12 bases between. CDR3 in amino acids: CATSDSRRGPYEQYF. The DNA for the CDR3 is TGTGCCACCAGTGATTCCAGAAGGGGCCCCTACGAGCAGTACTTC.

The chain links TRBV6-1 to TRBJ1-5; no firm D call. The CDR3 length is 13 residues. From germline, CDR1 is MNHNS and CDR2 SASEGT. Trimming removed 10 bases at V and 4 bases at J, with 14 bases between. CDR3 loop: CAIAPLRNQPQHF. The CDR3 DNA is TGTGCCATCGCCCCTCTTAGGAATCAGCCCCAGCATTTT.

The chain is built from TRBV19 and TRBJ1-2; 7 positions agree with TRBD1. CDR1 LNHDA and CDR2 SQIVND come from the germline V gene (reference sequence). The V segment lost 3 bases and the J segment 4 bases; nucleotides outside the gene matches: 11. The CDR3 runs to 16 residues. CDR3 amino acids: CASSILEPPGGYGYTF. DNA of the CDR3: TGTGCCAGTAGTATTCTCGAACCCCCAGGGGGCTATGGCTACACCTTC.

The chain has TRBV20-1 and TRBJ2-1, with 8 bases identical to TRBD2. The V gene end was trimmed by 5 bases and the J gene end by 8 bases; junction bases not matched to a gene: 8. CDR1 and CDR2 (germline): DFQATT, SNEGSKA (reference sequence). This CDR3 has 13 residues. This CDR3 reads CSADRGGTDEQFF. CDR3 DNA: TGCAGTGCTGACCGCGGGGGGACGGATGAGCAGTTCTTC.

The chain couples TRBV11-3 to TRBJ2-1, with 7 nucleotides matching TRBD2. CDR1 is SGHNT and CDR2 is YENEEA in the germline V gene. CDR3 length equals 17 residues. Germline trimming cut 1 base from V and 2 bases from J; bases unmatched to any gene: 8. CDR3: CASSLGGGLAAYNEQFF. The CDR3 bases are TGTGCCAGCAGCTTAGGGGGGGGATTAGCAGCCTACAATGAGCAGTTCTTC.